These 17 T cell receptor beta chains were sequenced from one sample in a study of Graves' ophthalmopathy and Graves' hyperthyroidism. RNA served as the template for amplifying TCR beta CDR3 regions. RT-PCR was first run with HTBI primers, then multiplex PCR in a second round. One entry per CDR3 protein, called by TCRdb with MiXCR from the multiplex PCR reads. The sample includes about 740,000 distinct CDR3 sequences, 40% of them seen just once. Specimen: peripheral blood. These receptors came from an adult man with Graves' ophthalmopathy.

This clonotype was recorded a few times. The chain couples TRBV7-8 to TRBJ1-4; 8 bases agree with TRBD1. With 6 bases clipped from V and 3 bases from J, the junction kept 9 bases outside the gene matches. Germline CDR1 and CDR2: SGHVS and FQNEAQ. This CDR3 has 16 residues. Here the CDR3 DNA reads TGTGCCAGCAGTCTCAGGGGGCGCTTCTCTAATGAAAAACTGTTTTTT. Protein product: CASSLRGRFSNEKLFF.

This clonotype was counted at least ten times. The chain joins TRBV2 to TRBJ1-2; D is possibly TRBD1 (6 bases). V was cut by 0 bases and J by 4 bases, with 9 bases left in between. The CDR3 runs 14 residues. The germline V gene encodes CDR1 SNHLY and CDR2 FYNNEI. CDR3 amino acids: CASSEAQGPYGYTF. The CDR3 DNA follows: TGTGCCAGCAGTGAAGCTCAGGGGCCCTATGGCTACACCTTC.

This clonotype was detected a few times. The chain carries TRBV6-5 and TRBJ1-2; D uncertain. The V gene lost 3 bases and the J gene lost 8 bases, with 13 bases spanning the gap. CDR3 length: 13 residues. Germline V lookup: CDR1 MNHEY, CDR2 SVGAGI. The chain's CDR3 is CASSYRLPEGYTF. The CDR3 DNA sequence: TGTGCCAGCAGTTATCGTCTTCCGGAGGGCTACACCTTC.

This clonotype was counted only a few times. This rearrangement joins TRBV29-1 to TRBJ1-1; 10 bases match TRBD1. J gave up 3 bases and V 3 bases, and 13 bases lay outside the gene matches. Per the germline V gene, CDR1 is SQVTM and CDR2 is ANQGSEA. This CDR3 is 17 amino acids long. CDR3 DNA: TGCAGCGTTGACCGGGACAGGGGAGCCCTTGGGGACACTGAAGCTTTCTTT. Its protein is CSVDRDRGALGDTEAFF.

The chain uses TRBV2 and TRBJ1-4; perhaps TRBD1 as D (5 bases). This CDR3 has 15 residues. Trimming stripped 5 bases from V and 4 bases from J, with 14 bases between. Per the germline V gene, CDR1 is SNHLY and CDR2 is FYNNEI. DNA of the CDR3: TGTGCCAGCAGTTACGGGGGAGGACTTAATGAAAAACTGTTTTTT. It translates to CASSYGGGLNEKLFF. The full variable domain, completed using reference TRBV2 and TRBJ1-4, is EPEVTQTPSHQVTQMGQEVILRCVPISNHLYFYWYRQILGQKVEFLVSFYNNEISEKSEIFDDQFSVERPDGSNFTLKIRSTKLEDSAMYFCASSYGGGLNEKLFFGSGTQLSVL.

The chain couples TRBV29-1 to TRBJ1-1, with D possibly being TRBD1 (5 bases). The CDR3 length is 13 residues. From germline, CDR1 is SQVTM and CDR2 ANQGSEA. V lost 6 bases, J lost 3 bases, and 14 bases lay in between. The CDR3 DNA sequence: TGCAGCGTGTCCGTGGGACGCCACACTGAAGCTTTCTTT. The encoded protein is CSVSVGRHTEAFF.

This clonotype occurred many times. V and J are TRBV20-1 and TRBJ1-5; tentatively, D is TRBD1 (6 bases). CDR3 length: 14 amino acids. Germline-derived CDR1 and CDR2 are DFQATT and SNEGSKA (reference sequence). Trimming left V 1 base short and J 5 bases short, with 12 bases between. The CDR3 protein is CSARGGQIDQPQHF. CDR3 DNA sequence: TGCAGTGCTAGAGGTGGACAGATTGATCAGCCCCAGCATTTT.

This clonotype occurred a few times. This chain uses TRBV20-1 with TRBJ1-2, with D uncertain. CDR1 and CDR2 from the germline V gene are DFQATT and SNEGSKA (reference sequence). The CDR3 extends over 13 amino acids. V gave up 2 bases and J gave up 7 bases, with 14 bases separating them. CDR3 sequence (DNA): TGCAGTGCTAGACAGGAGTGGTTGGGTGGCTACACCTTC. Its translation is CSARQEWLGGYTF.

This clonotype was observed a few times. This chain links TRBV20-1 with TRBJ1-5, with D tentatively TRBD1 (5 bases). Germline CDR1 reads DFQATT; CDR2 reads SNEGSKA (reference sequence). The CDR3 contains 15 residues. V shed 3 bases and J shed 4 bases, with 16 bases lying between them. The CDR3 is CSARSGGRDNQPQHF. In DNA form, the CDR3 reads TGCAGTGCTAGGAGCGGGGGAAGGGATAATCAGCCCCAGCATTTT.

The CDR3 DNA reads as TGCAGTGCTAGGATCGGGGGCGGTGAAAAACTGTTTTTT. It is translated as CSARIGGGEKLFF. V is TRBV20-1 and J is TRBJ1-4, with D perhaps matching TRBD1 (6 bases). CDR3 length: 13 residues. Germline CDR1 and CDR2: DFQATT and SNEGSKA (reference sequence). V was pared by 3 bases and J by 7 bases, with 12 bases between.

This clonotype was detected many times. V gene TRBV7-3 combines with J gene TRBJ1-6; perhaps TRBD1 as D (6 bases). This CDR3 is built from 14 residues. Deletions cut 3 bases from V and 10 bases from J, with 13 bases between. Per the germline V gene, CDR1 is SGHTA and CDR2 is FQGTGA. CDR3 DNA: TGTGCCAGCAGCTTGTCAACAGGGACCTCACCCCTCCACTTT. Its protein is CASSLSTGTSPLHF.

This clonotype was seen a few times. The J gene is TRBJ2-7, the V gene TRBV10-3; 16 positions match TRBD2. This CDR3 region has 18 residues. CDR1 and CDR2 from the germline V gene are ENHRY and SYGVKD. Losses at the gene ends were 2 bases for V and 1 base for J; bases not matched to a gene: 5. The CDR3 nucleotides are TGTGCCATCAGTGAGGGGACTAGCGGGAGGGCAGTATCCTACGAGCAGTACTTC. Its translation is CAISEGTSGRAVSYEQYF.

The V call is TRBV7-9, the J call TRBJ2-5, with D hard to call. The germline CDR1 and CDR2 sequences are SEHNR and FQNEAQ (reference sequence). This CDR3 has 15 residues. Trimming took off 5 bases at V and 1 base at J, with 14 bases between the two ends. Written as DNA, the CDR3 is TGTGCCAGCAGCCCCATTGACCGGATCCAAGAGACCCAGTACTTC. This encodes CASSPIDRIQETQYF.

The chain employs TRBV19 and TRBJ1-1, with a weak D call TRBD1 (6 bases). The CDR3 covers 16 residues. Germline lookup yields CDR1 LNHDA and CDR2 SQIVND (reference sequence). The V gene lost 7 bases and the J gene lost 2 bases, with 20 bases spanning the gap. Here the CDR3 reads CASNPTSGTKNTEAFF. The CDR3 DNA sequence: TGTGCCAGTAACCCTACGTCCGGGACAAAAAACACTGAAGCTTTCTTT.

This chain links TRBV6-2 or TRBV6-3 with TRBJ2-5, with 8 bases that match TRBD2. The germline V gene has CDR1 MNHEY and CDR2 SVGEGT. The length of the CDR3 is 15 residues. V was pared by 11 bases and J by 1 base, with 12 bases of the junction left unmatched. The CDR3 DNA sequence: TGTGCCGAATCCTACGGGGGGGGGAGCCAAGAGACCCAGTACTTC. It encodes CAESYGGGSQETQYF.

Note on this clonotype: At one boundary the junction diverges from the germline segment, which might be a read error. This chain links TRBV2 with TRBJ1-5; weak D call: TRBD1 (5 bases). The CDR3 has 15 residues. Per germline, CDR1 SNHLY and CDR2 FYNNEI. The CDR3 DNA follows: TGTGCCAGCAGTTATGGCGTTGACAGAAATCGGCCCCAGCATTTT. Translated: CASSYGVDRNRPQHF.

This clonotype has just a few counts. In DNA form, the CDR3 reads TGTGCCAGCAGTTTCCCGCGCCTTCTACAGGAGCAAGAGACCCAGTACTTC. As protein: CASSFPRLLQEQETQYF. The chain uses TRBV28 and TRBJ2-5, with D tentatively TRBD1 (5 bases). Germline V CDR1 and CDR2: MDHEN, SYDVKM. V lost 3 bases and J lost 2, with 19 bases in between. This CDR3 comprises 17 residues.